The rows below give T cell receptor beta chains drawn from one sample of a study of metastatic and nonmetastatic thyroid tumors. TCRdb called clones again from the PCR reads with MiXCR. The table has approximately 38,000 clones, roughly 28% seen once; the top ten hold approximately 11%. Sequenced material: blood. The source of these receptors is a male donor with papillary thyroid cancer or a benign thyroid nodule (not recorded which). Some clones in this sample may be carry-over from other donors' samples. Both conserved end residues are part of each CDR3. The order of the fields is CDR3 protein, CDR3 DNA, J gene, clone size, V gene, D gene. A D gene is named only where the DNA matches it firmly. Clone size, where shown, is once, few, many, or a class for clones that have expanded.

CDR3 protein: CSATPGTADNTEAFF
CDR3 DNA: TGCAGTGCTACACCCGGGACAGCCGACAACACTGAAGCTTTCTTT
J gene: TRBJ1-1
clone size: .
V gene: TRBV20-1
D gene: TRBD1

CDR3 protein: CASSFPGQGSPLHF
CDR3 DNA: TGTGCCAGCAGCTTCCCGGGACAGGGTTCGCCCCTCCACTTT
J gene: TRBJ1-6
clone size: once
V gene: TRBV7-9
D gene: TRBD1

CDR3 protein: CASSFTGQETQYF
CDR3 DNA: TGTGCCAGCAGTTTCACAGGGCAAGAGACCCAGTACTTC
J gene: TRBJ2-5
clone size: many
V gene: TRBV12-3/TRBV12-4
D gene: .

CDR3 protein: CASTDWRSYEQYF
CDR3 DNA: TGTGCCAGCACCGACTGGAGGAGCTACGAGCAGTACTTC
J gene: TRBJ2-7
clone size: .
V gene: TRBV2
D gene: .

CDR3 protein: CSANPGQATDTQYF
CDR3 DNA: TGCAGTGCTAATCCGGGACAGGCCACAGATACGCAGTATTTT
J gene: TRBJ2-3
clone size: .
V gene: TRBV20-1
D gene: TRBD1

CDR3 protein: CSARPGDYLEQYF
CDR3 DNA: TGCAGTGCTAGACCGGGGGACTACCTGGAGCAGTACTTC
J gene: TRBJ2-7
clone size: .
V gene: TRBV20-1
D gene: TRBD2

CDR3 protein: CAWSGGTNTGELFF
CDR3 DNA: TGTGCCTGGAGTGGAGGAACTAACACCGGGGAGCTGTTTTTT
J gene: TRBJ2-2
clone size: few
V gene: TRBV30
D gene: .

CDR3 protein: CASSLGNRADSGNTIYF
CDR3 DNA: TGTGCCAGCAGCTTAGGTAACAGGGCCGACTCTGGAAACACCATATATTTT
J gene: TRBJ1-3
clone size: few
V gene: TRBV7-8
D gene: .

CDR3 protein: CSVSGVGAGELFF
CDR3 DNA: TGCAGTGTCTCGGGAGTTGGGGCCGGGGAGCTGTTTTTT
J gene: TRBJ2-2
clone size: .
V gene: TRBV20-1
D gene: .

CDR3 protein: CASSELREQFF
CDR3 DNA: TGTGCCAGCAGTGAACTTCGTGAGCAGTTCTTC
J gene: TRBJ2-1
clone size: .
V gene: TRBV2
D gene: .

CDR3 protein: CASSLKGRLATLYNEQFF
CDR3 DNA: TGTGCCAGCAGTTTAAAGGGACGGCTAGCAACTCTTTACAATGAGCAGTTCTTC
J gene: TRBJ2-1
clone size: many
V gene: TRBV28
D gene: .